These 5 T cell receptor beta chains were sequenced from one sample in a study of blood T cell repertoires in COVID-19. TCRdb's table, derived via immunoSEQ multiplex PCR, lists solely in-frame clones and lacks some. The sample contains 70,000 to 100,000 clones, approximately 75% of which appear only once. Sequenced material: peripheral blood. These receptors all stem from a woman between 45 and 65 years old with acute or convalescent COVID-19.

The J gene is TRBJ2-4, the V gene TRBV27; TRBD2 matches 8 bases. After removal of 6 bases from V and 0 bases from J, the junction contained 10 bases not matched to a gene. CDR1 and CDR2 (germline): MNHEY, SMNVEV (reference sequence). This CDR3 region has 17 residues. The CDR3 DNA reads as TGTGCCAGCAGGCCCAAGAAGCGGGGGTTAGCCAAAAACATTCAGTACTTC. Its translation: CASRPKKRGLAKNIQYF.

The chain couples TRBV5-1 to TRBJ2-2; TRBD2 agrees at 7 bases. V lost 4 bases and J lost 3; bases outside the gene matches: 6. The CDR3 has 15 residues. Germline assignment: CDR1 SGHRS and CDR2 YFSETQ. CDR3 DNA sequence: TGCGCCAGCAGCCTGTCGGGGGGAGACACCGGGGAGCTGTTTTTT. Translating it yields CASSLSGGDTGELFF.

The V and J genes are TRBV2 and TRBJ1-2; TRBD1 might be the D (5 bases). CDR1 and CDR2 (germline): SNHLY, FYNNEI. V lost 6 bases, J lost 4 bases, and 15 bases lay in between. The CDR3 covers 14 residues. Written as DNA, the CDR3 is TGTGCCAGCAGCTCAGGGCAGGAAATCTATGGCTACACCTTC. It translates to CASSSGQEIYGYTF.

The chain employs TRBV6-5 and TRBJ2-7; D is perhaps TRBD1 (5 bases). The CDR3 has 12 amino acids. Trimming pared 5 bases from V and 5 bases from J, leaving 10 bases between. CDR1 is MNHEY, CDR2 SVGAGI, per germline. CDR3 residues: CASSTPTDEQYF. For the CDR3, the DNA is TGTGCCAGCAGTACCCCGACAGACGAGCAGTACTTC.

The chain couples TRBV5-4 to TRBJ1-1, with 10 bases aligning to TRBD1. Germline V gives CDR1 SGHNT, CDR2 YYREEE (reference sequence). This CDR3 has 14 amino acids. V gave up 4 bases and J gave up 3 bases; unmatched junction bases: 3. This CDR3 is CASSQDRGDTEAFF. The CDR3 bases are TGTGCCAGCAGCCAGGACAGGGGGGACACTGAAGCTTTCTTT. Full variable domain (missing parts from reference TRBV5-4 and TRBJ1-1): ETGVTQSPTHLIKTRGQQVTLRCSSQSGHNTVSWYQQALGQGPQFIFQYYREEENGRGNFPPRFSGLQFPNYSSELNVNALELDDSALYLCASSQDRGDTEAFFGQGTRLTVV.